This is a list of T cell receptor beta chains from one sample in a study of T cell changes during pregnancy in multiple sclerosis. Repertoires were generated with immunoSEQ multiplex PCR, while TCRdb's copy carries only in-frame clones and drops some. The table has about 40,000 clones, more than 70% seen once; the top ten hold about 4%. The sample here was CD8+ T cells from peripheral blood mononuclear cells, taken in the first trimester of pregnancy. These TCRs come from a female donor with multiple sclerosis, enrolled in a pregnancy study. Both conserved end residues are part of each CDR3. Size tells how often a clone was seen (once, few, many) or the class of an expanded clone, and some rows leave it out.

. | TRBJ2-1 | TRBV11-2 | CASSLESGGYNEQFF
. | TRBJ1-4 | TRBV4-3 | CASSQPRGTGPEKLFF
few | TRBJ2-7 | TRBV4-2 | CASSQSTTSGSYEQYF
. | TRBJ2-7 | TRBV19 | CASSRNRDGGDEQYF
. | TRBJ2-7 | TRBV12-5 | CASGSWTGYEQYF
once | TRBJ2-1 | TRBV9 | CASSVYPPSSGEQFF
once | TRBJ2-3 | TRBV28 | CASRTGYDTDTQYF
. | TRBJ2-3 | TRBV27 | CASSPAGFFSTDTQYF
. | TRBJ2-1 | TRBV9 | CASSPRSSGGTYEQFF
. | TRBJ1-2 | TRBV19 | CASRGQGADGYTF
. | TRBJ2-2 | TRBV7-3 | CASSYIAGGENGELFF
. | TRBJ2-2 | TRBV7-9 | CASSLLVGQSTGELFF
. | TRBJ2-7 | TRBV5-6 | CASSFSILPGQGSYEQYF
. | TRBJ1-2 | TRBV27 | CASSLSPGLPYGYTF
. | TRBJ1-4 | TRBV2 | CASSPRGGAEDEKLFF
. | TRBJ2-5 | TRBV7-9 | CASSLVGGGAKTQYF
few | TRBJ1-2 | TRBV25-1 | CASSGTGIHYGYTF
. | TRBJ1-1 | TRBV10-3 | CAIREQGESAEAFF
. | TRBJ2-7 | TRBV7-6 | CASSLGGGRSYEQYF
. | TRBJ2-5 | TRBV7-6 | CASSLGKSGGAVETQYF
few | TRBJ1-5 | TRBV7-9 | CASRRRGQPQHF
. | TRBJ1-2 | TRBV29-1 | CSVTGTEVYTF
. | TRBJ2-5 | TRBV10-3 | CAISASQETQYF
few | TRBJ1-1 | TRBV6-4 | CASSEGDGNTEAFF
. | TRBJ1-1 | TRBV18 | CASSPRIQGETEAFF
once | TRBJ2-7 | TRBV6-4 | CASSDLHGQGLYEQYF
. | TRBJ2-7 | TRBV6-6 | CASSKTSGGSYEQYF
. | TRBJ2-2 | TRBV6-6 | CASSPTTGELFF
. | TRBJ2-3 | TRBV7-3 | CASSLSPSVSTDTQYF
. | TRBJ1-2 | TRBV7-9 | CASSSYRSDYGYTF
. | TRBJ1-1 | TRBV5-4 | CASSLFPGDRSRTEAFF